Listed here are 8 T cell receptor beta chains from one sample, sequenced in a study of T cell responses to AZD1222 COVID-19 vaccine. Clones were read by immunoSEQ multiplex PCR, and TCRdb kept only the in-frame ones, dropping some. This sample has some 140,000 clones, with about 88% found just once. The sample consisted of peripheral blood, taken on day 0 of AZD1222 vaccination. The receptor source for this set is an adult in good health.

This clone was observed a single time. The rearrangement uses TRBV4-1 and TRBJ1-1, with TRBD1 matching 7 bases. The trim removed 0 bases at V and 6 bases at J, leaving 7 bases unmatched. Germline V CDR1 and CDR2: MGHRA, YSYEKL. The CDR3 is made up of 15 amino acids. The CDR3 DNA is TGCGCCAGCAGCCAAGACAGGGGGGTCTTGGCTGAAGCTTTCTTT. It is translated as CASSQDRGVLAEAFF.

Turning to this clone: The sample holds other DNA sequences that translate to the same CDR3. The gene calls are TRBV9 and TRBJ2-7, with 12 positions matching TRBD2. The germline gives CDR1 SGDLS, CDR2 YYNGEE. This CDR3 contains 14 residues. With 0 bases clipped from V and 5 bases from J, the junction kept 0 bases outside the gene matches. CDR3 sequence (DNA): TGTGCCAGCAGCGTAGGACTAGCGGGGGACGAGCAGTACTTC. This sequence encodes CASSVGLAGDEQYF.

The chain recombines TRBV7-8 with TRBJ1-1; TRBD1 matches 8 bases. The germline CDR1 and CDR2 sequences are SGHVS and FQNEAQ. V was clipped by 5 bases and J by 5 bases; unmatched bases: 10. This CDR3 is built from 15 residues. In nucleotides, the CDR3 is TGTGCCAGCAGCCCGCGGACAGGGTTGACGACTGAAGCTTTCTTT. Protein: CASSPRTGLTTEAFF.

This clone was seen more than once but under ten times. The chain employs TRBV4-3 and TRBJ1-1, with a weak D call TRBD1 (6 bases). This CDR3 spans 13 amino acids. Germline-derived CDR1 and CDR2 are LGHNA and YSLEER. The V and J ends lost 4 bases and 3 bases respectively, with 9 bases between them. This CDR3 is CASSRDTDTEAFF. The CDR3 region has the DNA TGCGCCAGCAGCCGGGACACCGACACTGAAGCTTTCTTT.

The rearrangement uses TRBV19 and TRBJ2-3; 9 bases map to TRBD1. There are 15 residues in the CDR3. V dropped 7 bases and J dropped 5; count of bases not matched to a gene: 10. Germline loops: CDR1 LNHDA, CDR2 SQIVND (reference sequence). CDR3 nucleotides: TGTGCCAGTAACCCCTTGACAGGGGGGGGAGATACGCAGTATTTT. Amino acids: CASNPLTGGGDTQYF.

The V call is TRBV19, the J call TRBJ2-5; TRBD2 agrees at 10 bases. There are 15 residues in the CDR3. Losses at the gene ends were 3 bases for V and 5 bases for J; bases not matched to a gene: 6. Germline assignment: CDR1 LNHDA and CDR2 SQIVND (reference sequence). The CDR3 spells CASSMSLAGVETQYF. Written as DNA, the CDR3 is TGTGCCAGTAGTATGAGCCTAGCGGGGGTTGAGACCCAGTACTTC.

This chain links TRBV6-5 with TRBJ2-5; no clear D gene. Trimming removed 1 base at V and 4 bases at J, with 16 bases between. The CDR3 extends over 16 amino acids. From germline, CDR1 is MNHEY and CDR2 SVGAGI. The CDR3 region is CASSYLGPRLGETQYF. CDR3 DNA: TGTGCCAGCAGTTACTTAGGGCCAAGGTTGGGAGAGACCCAGTACTTC.

The chain uses TRBV12-3 or TRBV12-4 and TRBJ2-7, with 7 nucleotides matching TRBD2. With V trimmed by 1 base and J by 7 bases, 4 bases remained unmatched. The CDR3 is 13 amino acids. CDR3 loop: CASSLGVGGEQYF. CDR3 nucleotide sequence: TGTGCCAGCAGTTTAGGAGTGGGGGGGGAGCAGTACTTC.